This T cell receptor (beta chain) was documented in a study of T-cell reconstitution after alpha-beta-depleted transplantation in children. The study, taken as a whole, reports: Once a year had passed after transplant, T-cell counts and diversity came mostly from newly produced T cells. Reportedly, roughly two months post-transplant, alpha-beta T cells arose from several hundred expanded graft clones.

About this clonotype: The target antigen is unknown.

V gave up 5 bases and J gave up 3 bases; unmatched junction bases: 4. The CDR3 is made up of 15 amino acids. This sample's TCRbeta library carried unique molecular identifier barcodes. One entry per CDR3 protein results from TCRdb running MiXCR on the PCR reads. Of roughly 400,000 distinct CDR3 sequences listed, roughly two fifths are singletons. The input for sequencing was PBMCs, taken before TCRalphabeta/CD19-depleted stem cell transplant. The receptor comes from a girl aged 2 to 10 with aplastic anemia, due to receive a stem cell transplant. This chain links TRBV12-3 or TRBV12-4 with TRBJ2-3; the match to TRBD2 covers 11 bases. The CDR3 spells CASSGSSGGTDTQYF. The CDR3 nucleotides read TGTGCCAGCAGTGGTTCTAGCGGGGGGACAGATACGCAGTATTTT.